This T cell receptor (beta chain) was sequenced for a study of cytomegalovirus exposure and HLA in healthy donors. Findings of the study overall: The majority of CMV-associated TCR beta chains were reported as apparently HLA-restricted in a later analysis. Accurate prediction of most subjects' HLA-A and HLA-B alleles from TCR beta sequences was reported. Investigators reported over 150 TCR beta chains as tied to cytomegalovirus.

Regarding this clone: Its antigen is as yet unknown.

PCR amplification relied on 60 Vbeta primers (plus 13 Jbeta primers). The data were produced by immunoSEQ multiplex PCR, yet TCRdb's version contains in-frame clones alone and is incomplete. The sample holds roughly 73,000 clones. Sequenced sample: PBMCs. This sequence was found in a man aged 50-59 years in good health and CMV-seropositive.

CDR3 DNA sequence: TGTGCCAGCAGCCAAGCGTCCTCCCTTGAGGAGCAGTTCTTC. Its protein product is CASSQASSLEEQFF. The chain links TRBV4-2 to TRBJ2-1, with D uncertain. The germline V and J ends were trimmed by 1 base and 10 bases, with 14 bases remaining between them. The germline CDR1 and CDR2 sequences are LGHNA and YNFKEQ. The CDR3 is 14 residues long.